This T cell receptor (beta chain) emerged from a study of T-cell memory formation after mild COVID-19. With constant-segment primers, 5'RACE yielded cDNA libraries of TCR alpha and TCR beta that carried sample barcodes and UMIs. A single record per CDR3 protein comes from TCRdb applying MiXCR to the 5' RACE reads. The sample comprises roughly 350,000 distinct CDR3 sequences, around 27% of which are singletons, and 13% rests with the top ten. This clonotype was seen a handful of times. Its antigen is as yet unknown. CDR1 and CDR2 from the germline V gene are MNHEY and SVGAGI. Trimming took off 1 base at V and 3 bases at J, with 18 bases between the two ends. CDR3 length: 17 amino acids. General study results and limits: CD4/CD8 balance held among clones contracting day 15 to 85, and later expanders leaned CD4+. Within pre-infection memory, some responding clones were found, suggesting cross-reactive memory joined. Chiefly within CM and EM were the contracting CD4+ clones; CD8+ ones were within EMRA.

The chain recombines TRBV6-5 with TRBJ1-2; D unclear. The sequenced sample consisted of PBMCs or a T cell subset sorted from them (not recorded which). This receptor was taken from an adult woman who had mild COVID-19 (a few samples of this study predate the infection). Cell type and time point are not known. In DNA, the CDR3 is TGTGCCAGCAGTTACTATTTCCCGGGCCCCGTGGACTATGGCTACACCTTC. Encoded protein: CASSYYFPGPVDYGYTF.